A single sample is the source of the 9 T cell receptor beta chains below, sequenced in a study of blood T cell repertoires in COVID-19. Profiled with immunoSEQ multiplex PCR; TCRdb holds only in-frame clones, not every one. The sample has about 240,000 clones, roughly 89% seen once. The specimen was PBMCs or T cells enriched from blood (not recorded which). All receptors come from a woman aged 30 to 39 with acute COVID-19.

The rearrangement links TRBV7-2 to TRBJ1-6; D is possibly TRBD1 (5 bases). Looked up from germline, CDR1 is SGHTA and CDR2 is FQGNSA. The CDR3 spans 15 residues. With 3 bases removed from V and 5 bases from J, the gap between germline ends came to 11 bases. CDR3 residues: CASSFWGVNNSPLHF. CDR3 sequence (DNA): TGTGCCAGCAGCTTCTGGGGCGTCAATAATTCACCCCTCCACTTT.

J is TRBJ1-4 and V is TRBV19; D is perhaps TRBD1 (6 bases). Trimming removed 4 bases from V and 5 bases from J, with 14 bases in between. This CDR3 is built from 15 residues. Germline CDR1 is LNHDA and CDR2 is SQIVND (reference sequence). CDR3 DNA sequence: TGTGCCAGTAGTACTCGGACAGTGGGCAATGAAAAACTGTTTTTT. The encoded protein is CASSTRTVGNEKLFF.

The J gene is TRBJ2-3, the V gene TRBV15; D possibly corresponds to TRBD1 (6 bases). V lost 0 bases and J lost 6, with 16 bases in between. The germline V gene has CDR1 LNHNV and CDR2 YYDKDF (reference sequence). The CDR3 contains 16 residues. The CDR3: CATSREAMGATDTQYF. In DNA form, the CDR3 reads TGTGCCACCAGCAGAGAGGCCATGGGGGCTACCGATACGCAGTATTTT.

The CDR3 DNA follows: TGTGCCAGCAGGGGAGGAGGGCAAGGCAATCAGCCCCAGCATTTT. Its protein is CASRGGGQGNQPQHF. This chain links TRBV27 with TRBJ1-5, with D unresolved. Germline V CDR1 and CDR2: MNHEY, SMNVEV (reference sequence). This CDR3 is built from 15 residues. V lost 6 bases to trimming and J lost 2 bases, with 14 bases between them.

This sequence joins TRBV5-1 and TRBJ2-2; D not resolved. Germline-derived CDR1 and CDR2 are SGHRS and YFSETQ. The CDR3 length is 12 residues. Deletions cut 5 bases from V and 5 bases from J, with 7 bases between. CDR3 bases: TGCGCCAGCAGATTCGTAACCGGGGAGCTGTTTTTT. It is translated as CASRFVTGELFF.

The CDR3 DNA reads TGTGCCAGTAGTATATGGACAGGCTCACCTCTGAGCTCCTACAATGAGCAGTTCTTC. This encodes CASSIWTGSPLSSYNEQFF. The chain employs TRBV19 and TRBJ2-1; TRBD1 aligns across 7 bases. CDR1 and CDR2 from the germline V gene are LNHDA and SQIVND (reference sequence). Unmatched junction bases numbered 13, after V lost 2 bases and J lost 0 bases. CDR3 length: 19 residues.

V usage is TRBV5-1 and J usage is TRBJ2-1, with 11 positions matching TRBD1. The CDR3 is made up of 15 amino acids. CDR1 and CDR2 (germline): SGHRS, YFSETQ. After removal of 4 bases from V and 3 bases from J, the junction contained 3 bases not matched to a gene. Here the CDR3 reads CASSGGQGVYNEQFF. CDR3 coding DNA: TGCGCCAGCAGCGGGGGACAGGGGGTCTACAATGAGCAGTTCTTC. Filled out from reference TRBV5-1 and TRBJ2-1, the complete variable domain reads KAGVTQTPRYLIKTRGQQVTLSCSPISGHRSVSWYQQTPGQGLQFLFEYFSETQRNKGNFPGRFSGRQFSNSRSEMNVSTLELGDSALYLCASSGGQGVYNEQFFGPGTRLTVL.

This chain joins TRBV2 and TRBJ1-2; 9 positions match TRBD1. Germline V gene data show CDR1 as SNHLY and CDR2 as FYNNEI. The CDR3 is 15 amino acids. Trimming removed 6 bases from V and 3 bases from J; junction bases left unmatched: 8. CDR3 in DNA: TGTGCCAGCAGGGGGACAGGGATCGGGGACTATGGCTACACCTTC. Its protein product is CASRGTGIGDYGYTF.

The V and J genes are TRBV10-3 and TRBJ1-4; D might be TRBD1 (6 bases). Germline V gene lookup returns CDR1 ENHRY and CDR2 SYGVKD. The CDR3 runs 14 residues. Trimming cost V 11 bases and J 7 bases, with 20 bases left between them. The CDR3 protein is CAAARGGGGEKLFF. Here the CDR3 DNA reads TGTGCCGCCGCCCGAGGGGGGGGAGGTGAAAAACTGTTTTTT.